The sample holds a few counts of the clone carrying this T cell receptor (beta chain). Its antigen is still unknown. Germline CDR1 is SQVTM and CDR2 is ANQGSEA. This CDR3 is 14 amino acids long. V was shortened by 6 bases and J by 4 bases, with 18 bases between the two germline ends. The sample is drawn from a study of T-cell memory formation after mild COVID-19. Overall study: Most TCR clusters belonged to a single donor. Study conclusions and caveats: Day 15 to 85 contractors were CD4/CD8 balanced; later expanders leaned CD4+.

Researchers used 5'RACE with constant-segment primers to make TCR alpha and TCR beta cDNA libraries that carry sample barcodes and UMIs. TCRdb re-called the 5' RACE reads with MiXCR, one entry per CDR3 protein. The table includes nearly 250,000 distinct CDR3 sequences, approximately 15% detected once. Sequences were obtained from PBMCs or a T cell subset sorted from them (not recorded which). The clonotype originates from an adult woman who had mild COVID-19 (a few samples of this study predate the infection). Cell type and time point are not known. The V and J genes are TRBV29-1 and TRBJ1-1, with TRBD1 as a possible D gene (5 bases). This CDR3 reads CSVAGSLMSTEAFF. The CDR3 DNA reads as TGCAGCGTGGCAGGGTCCTTGATGAGCACTGAAGCTTTCTTT.